One sample yielded the 14 T cell receptor beta chains listed below, sequenced in a study of cytomegalovirus exposure and HLA in healthy donors. The study ran its PCR with 60 Vbeta and 13 Jbeta primers. The protocol was immunoSEQ multiplex PCR, while the TCRdb copy is restricted to in-frame clones and leaves out a portion. The data show approximately 170,000 clones, roughly 84% seen once. Sequencing was done on a sample of PBMCs. These receptors came from a male donor in good health and CMV-seronegative.

The rearrangement uses TRBV6-6 and TRBJ2-5, with 8 bases identical to TRBD1. From germline, CDR1 is MNHNY and CDR2 SVGAGI (reference sequence). J was trimmed by 2 bases and V by 6 bases; bases with no gene match: 2. CDR3 length: 13 amino acids. The CDR3 protein is CASRGQEQETQYF. CDR3 coding DNA: TGTGCCAGCAGGGGACAGGAACAAGAGACCCAGTACTTC.

The chain carries TRBV7-3 and TRBJ2-5, with D possibly TRBD1 on 6 matching bases. Trimming left V 4 bases short and J 8 bases short, with 14 bases between. The CDR3 extends over 13 amino acids. The germline gives CDR1 SGHTA, CDR2 FQGTGA. CDR3 protein: CASSSTGPETQYF. CDR3 DNA sequence: TGTGCCAGCAGCTCCACAGGGCCGGAAACCCAGTACTTC.

V and J are TRBV10-3 and TRBJ2-3, with D tentatively TRBD2 (6 bases). Germline-derived CDR1 and CDR2 are ENHRY and SYGVKD. Trimming removed 10 bases from V and 1 base from J, with 15 bases in between. The CDR3 has 14 amino acids. The CDR3, as DNA: TGTGCCACAGGTGGCGAGCGGGGCACAGATACGCAGTATTTT. It specifies CATGGERGTDTQYF.

The V gene is TRBV7-8, the J gene TRBJ2-7, with D possibly being TRBD2 (6 bases). Trimming shortened V by 5 bases and J by 4 bases, and 18 bases separated the two germline ends. Germline values: CDR1 SGHVS, CDR2 FQNEAQ. The CDR3 runs to 15 residues. As DNA, the CDR3 is TGTGCCAGCAGCGCCTCCAGGACTACCAGATACGAGCAGTACTTC. It codes for CASSASRTTRYEQYF.

The rearrangement joins TRBV2 to TRBJ2-5; TRBD1 matches 11 bases. Germline assignment: CDR1 SNHLY and CDR2 FYNNEI. Trimming took 4 bases from V and 5 from J; bases not matched to a gene: 6. CDR3 size: 15 residues. CDR3 protein: CASSVPGTGGETQYF. DNA for the CDR3: TGTGCCAGCAGTGTCCCCGGGACAGGGGGTGAGACCCAGTACTTC.

The V call is TRBV6-5, the J call TRBJ2-5; D possibly corresponds to TRBD1 (6 bases). The DNA end is a closer match to TRBJ2-7, so the J assignment may be wrong. This CDR3 comprises 13 residues. Germline assignment: CDR1 MNHEY and CDR2 SVGAGI. CDR3 DNA sequence: TGTGCCAGCAGCCGGACAGTCTCCTACGAGCAGTACTTC. Translation: CASSRTVSYEQYF.

The V gene is TRBV11-2, the J gene TRBJ1-3; D not resolved. Germline-derived CDR1 and CDR2 are SGHAT and FQNNGV. V was trimmed by 4 bases and J by 4 bases, leaving 5 bases between them. The CDR3 extends over 12 amino acids. The CDR3 nucleotides read TGTGCCAGCAGCTCACAAGGAAACACCATATATTTT. Residues: CASSSQGNTIYF.

As for this clone: Sequence at one end of the junction differs from germline and may be a read error. The chain uses TRBV6-5 and TRBJ1-5; perhaps TRBD1 as D (5 bases). The V gene's germline CDR1 is MNHEY and CDR2 SVGAGI. CDR3 length equals 14 residues. CDR3 coding DNA: TGTGCCAGCAGCCCCATTGTTCAGGGTCAGCCCCGGCATTTT. Translation: CASSPIVQGQPRHF.

This clone appeared a single time. The V call is TRBV5-1, the J call TRBJ2-2; D unresolved. Germline V CDR1 and CDR2: SGHRS, YFSETQ. The germline V and J ends were trimmed by 8 bases and 0 bases, with 2 bases remaining between them. CDR3 length equals 11 residues. This CDR3 is CASTNTGELFF. In DNA, the CDR3 is TGCGCCAGTACGAACACCGGGGAGCTGTTTTTT.

V and J are TRBV19 and TRBJ1-1, with a tentative D call TRBD1 (5 bases). Per the germline V gene, CDR1 is LNHDA and CDR2 is SQIVND (reference sequence). V lost 7 bases and J 11 bases, leaving 20 bases between the germline ends. CDR3 length: 13 residues. The DNA of the CDR3 is TGTGCCAGTACCAACTACCTCGCCCCAGGGGCTTTCTTT. The encoded protein is CASTNYLAPGAFF.

The genes are TRBV2 and TRBJ1-4; unclear D gene. V gave up 6 bases and J gave up 8 bases, with 10 bases separating them. CDR1 and CDR2 (germline): SNHLY, FYNNEI. The CDR3 extends over 12 amino acids. In DNA, the CDR3 is TGTGCCAGCAGGTTCTCTGGCGAAAAACTGTTTTTT. Residues: CASRFSGEKLFF.

This clone turned up a few times. This chain uses TRBV7-6 with TRBJ2-7; 10 nucleotides agree with TRBD1. This CDR3 comprises 14 residues. The V and J ends lost 4 bases and 4 bases, in that order; junction bases with no gene match: 4. Germline assignment: CDR1 SGHVS and CDR2 FNYEAQ. CDR3 amino acids: CASSSTGQGYEQYF. CDR3 in DNA: TGTGCCAGCAGCTCCACGGGACAGGGGTACGAGCAGTACTTC.

The V gene is TRBV28, the J gene TRBJ2-3; D may be TRBD1 (5 bases). V lost 7 bases and J lost 1, with 15 bases in between. The CDR3 contains 15 residues. Germline CDR1 and CDR2: MDHEN and SYDVKM. The CDR3 region is CASIFGRAGTDTQYF. The CDR3 nucleotides are TGTGCCAGCATTTTCGGCAGGGCTGGCACAGATACGCAGTATTTT.

This clone is a singleton in its sample. V gene TRBV9 combines with J gene TRBJ1-2, with 7 bases that match TRBD1. Germline V lookup: CDR1 SGDLS, CDR2 YYNGEE. There are 14 residues in the CDR3. V lost 6 bases and J lost 4; bases outside the gene matches: 9. CDR3 sequence reads: CASNRGGISYGYTF. In nucleotides, the CDR3 is TGTGCCAGCAACAGGGGCGGAATATCCTATGGCTACACCTTC.